The entry that follows covers one T cell receptor (beta chain) sequence. Profiling relied on immunoSEQ multiplex PCR, and the TCRdb table lists in-frame clones only, not all of them. The sample has hundreds of thousands of clones; over 75% are singletons. The data were obtained in a study of blood T cell repertoires in COVID-19. Study-wide context: From T cells, B-cell-depleted T cells, or PBMCs came the material, which was cDNA or gDNA.

This CDR3 comprises 14 residues. Germline CDR1 is SGHNT and CDR2 is YENEEA. The V gene lost 4 bases and the J gene lost 4 bases, with 13 bases spanning the gap. The sequencing sample was made of PBMCs or T cells enriched from blood (not recorded which). The J gene is TRBJ1-1, the V gene TRBV11-3; weak D call: TRBD1 (6 bases). The sequence came from a man in his forties in a cohort exposed to, infected with or recovered from COVID-19 (not recorded which). Written as DNA, the CDR3 is TGTGCCAGCAGCTCCGGGACAAGGGGCACTGAAGCTTTCTTT. Its protein product is CASSSGTRGTEAFF.